This T cell receptor (beta chain) originates from a study of a mutant IDH1 vaccine in newly diagnosed glioma. Indicated time point: week 5, during vaccination. The study gave 300 ug of mutant IDH1 20-mer peptide per vaccine dose, with topical imiquimod. The CDR3 runs to 15 residues. The V gene's germline CDR1 is SGDLS and CDR2 YYNGEE. The assay was immunoSEQ multiplex PCR, and TCRdb's table has in-frame clones only and misses some. The profile shows 50,000 to 75,000 clones, 80% to 90% of them singletons. Comment on this clone: Its antigen is as yet unknown.

The chain has TRBV9 and TRBJ2-5; D uncertain. Judging by the DNA end, TRBJ2-7 fits better; the J call may be wrong. This receptor was taken from a woman in her 50s with glioma. This sample comprised PBMCs, obtained from a glioma patient whose treatment included an IDH1 peptide vaccine. The chain's CDR3 is CASSVGSLSSYEQYF. CDR3 nucleotides: TGTGCCAGCAGCGTAGGGAGCCTCTCTTCCTACGAGCAGTACTTC.